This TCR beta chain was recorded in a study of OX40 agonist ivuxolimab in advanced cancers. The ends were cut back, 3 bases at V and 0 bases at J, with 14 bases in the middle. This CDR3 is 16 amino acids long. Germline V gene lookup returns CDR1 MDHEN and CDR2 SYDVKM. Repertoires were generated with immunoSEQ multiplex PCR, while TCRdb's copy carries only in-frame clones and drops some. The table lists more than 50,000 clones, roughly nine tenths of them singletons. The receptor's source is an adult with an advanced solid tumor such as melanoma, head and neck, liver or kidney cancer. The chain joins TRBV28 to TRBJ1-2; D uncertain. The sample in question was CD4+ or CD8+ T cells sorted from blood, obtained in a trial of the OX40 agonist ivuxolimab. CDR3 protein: CASSLGTPNANYGYTF. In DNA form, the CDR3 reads TGTGCCAGCAGTTTGGGAACACCAAACGCTAACTATGGCTACACCTTC.